The 29 T cell receptor beta chains below were found in one sample sequenced in a study of cytomegalovirus exposure and HLA in healthy donors. Both 60 Vbeta primers and 13 Jbeta primers went into the PCR. Sequencing was performed with immunoSEQ multiplex PCR; in TCRdb, only in-frame clones are kept and a portion is missing. The repertoire has approximately 160,000 clones, 84% of them found once; the top ten carry 4% to 6%. The sequenced material came from PBMCs. Receptor source: a man younger than 35 in good health and CMV-seronegative.

The chain recombines TRBV9 with TRBJ1-1; D call uncertain. V gave up 3 bases and J gave up 0 bases, with 6 bases separating them. The CDR3 covers 13 residues. Per the germline V gene, CDR1 is SGDLS and CDR2 is YYNGEE. The CDR3 nucleotides read TGTGCCAGCAGCGGGTCTATGAACACTGAAGCTTTCTTT. Translating it yields CASSGSMNTEAFF.

This clone has more than one count but fewer than ten. The V gene is TRBV16, the J gene TRBJ1-5; D gene unclear. V was trimmed by 4 bases and J by 4 bases, leaving 5 bases between them. The CDR3 runs 12 residues. Germline lookup yields CDR1 KGHSY and CDR2 FQNENV. The CDR3 DNA follows: TGTGCCAGCAGCCCAGATAATCAGCCCCAGCATTTT. Residues: CASSPDNQPQHF.

The chain links TRBV6-6 to TRBJ2-7; TRBD1 aligns across 8 bases. V gave up 0 bases and J gave up 3 bases; unmatched junction bases: 4. This CDR3 is built from 15 residues. Germline loops: CDR1 MNHNY, CDR2 SVGAGI (reference sequence). CDR3 protein: CASSYSRDRLYEQYF. The CDR3 DNA reads as TGTGCCAGCAGTTACTCGAGGGACAGGCTCTACGAGCAGTACTTC.

This sequence joins TRBV29-1 and TRBJ1-4; unclear D gene. The ends were cut back, 6 bases at V and 0 bases at J, with 8 bases in the middle. CDR1 and CDR2 from the germline V gene are SQVTM and ANQGSEA. The CDR3 extends over 13 amino acids. DNA for the CDR3: TGCAGCGTACTAAACCCAACTAATGAAAAACTGTTTTTT. This translates into CSVLNPTNEKLFF.

The CDR3 DNA sequence: TGTGCCAGCAGACGATGGGGGCTTGGAAACACCATATATTTT. It encodes CASRRWGLGNTIYF. The V and J genes are TRBV5-4 and TRBJ1-3; D is possibly TRBD1 (6 bases). The CDR3 is 14 amino acids. Germline V gene sequence: CDR1 SGHNT, CDR2 YYREEE (reference sequence). V was clipped by 5 bases and J by 3 bases, with 12 bases between them.

The chain uses TRBV5-4 and TRBJ1-3; the D is unclear. The CDR3 consists of 18 residues. Germline V gene sequence: CDR1 SGHNT, CDR2 YYREEE (reference sequence). V was shortened by 0 bases and J by 3 bases, with 19 bases between the two germline ends. The CDR3, as DNA: TGTGCCAGCAGCTTGGATACGAGCCCTGGGAGAGTTGGAAACACCATATATTTT. Translating gives CASSLDTSPGRVGNTIYF.

The chain carries TRBV11-3 and TRBJ2-3, with 7 bases aligning to TRBD2. J gave up 4 bases and V 5 bases, and 12 bases lay outside the gene matches. The CDR3 contains 16 residues. Germline CDR1 reads SGHNT; CDR2 reads YENEEA. This CDR3 reads CASSLPGRELADTQYF. CDR3 nucleotide sequence: TGTGCCAGCAGCCTCCCGGGGAGGGAACTAGCAGATACGCAGTATTTT.

The rearrangement links TRBV7-9 to TRBJ2-1, with D possibly being TRBD2 (7 bases). CDR3 length: 15 residues. V shed 4 bases and J shed 7 bases, with 17 bases lying between them. Germline loops: CDR1 SEHNR, CDR2 FQNEAQ (reference sequence). This CDR3 reads CASSSRGGVMNEQFF. CDR3 coding DNA: TGTGCCAGCAGCTCCCGCGGGGGCGTAATGAATGAGCAGTTCTTC.

The V call is TRBV30, the J call TRBJ1-4, with a tentative D call TRBD1 (6 bases). The CDR3 extends over 15 amino acids. In germline, CDR1 is GTSNPN, CDR2 SVGIG (reference sequence). Trimming pared 5 bases from V and 8 bases from J, leaving 21 bases between. Here the CDR3 reads CAWSIPIQGDEKLFF. The CDR3, as DNA: TGTGCCTGGTCTATACCGATACAGGGCGACGAAAAACTGTTTTTT.

Here the CDR3 reads CASSSDRGNYQPQHF. CDR3 sequence (DNA): TGTGCCAGCAGTTCCGACAGGGGGAACTATCAGCCCCAGCATTTT. The chain has TRBV28 and TRBJ1-5; 9 bases agree with TRBD1. The CDR3 loop spans 15 amino acids. V lost 4 bases to trimming and J lost 5 bases; unmatched junction nucleotides: 6. Germline CDR1 and CDR2: MDHEN and SYDVKM.

The genes are TRBV15 and TRBJ2-5; D is possibly TRBD2 (5 bases). This CDR3 has 16 residues. The germline V and J ends were trimmed by 1 base and 5 bases, with 17 bases remaining between them. CDR1 is LNHNV and CDR2 is YYDKDF in the germline V gene (reference sequence). The CDR3 nucleotides read TGTGCCACCAGCAGAGCAGCGGTGGCCGGCGGGGAGACCCAGTACTTC. Translated: CATSRAAVAGGETQYF. The complete variable domain, with remaining parts taken from reference TRBV15 and TRBJ2-5, reads DAMVIQNPRYQVTQFGKPVTLSCSQTLNHNVMYWYQQKSSQAPKLLFHYYDKDFNNEADTPDNFQSRRPNTSFCFLDIRSPGLGDTAMYLCATSRAAVAGGETQYFGPGTRLLVL.

V usage is TRBV7-8 and J usage is TRBJ2-3; possible D gene TRBD1, 6 bases. Per germline, CDR1 SGHVS and CDR2 FQNEAQ. V lost 0 bases, J lost 3 bases, and 16 bases lay in between. The CDR3 runs 17 residues. The CDR3 is CASSLALRGLKTDTQYF. CDR3 DNA sequence: TGTGCCAGCAGCTTAGCGCTCAGGGGTTTGAAAACAGATACGCAGTATTTT.

CDR3 bases: TGCGCCAGCAGCTTGGGGGTGGACAGACTTAACTATGGCTACACCTTC. This codes for CASSLGVDRLNYGYTF. V is TRBV5-1 and J is TRBJ1-2; possibly TRBD1 for D (6 bases). V was cut by 0 bases and J by 1 base, with 13 bases left in between. Germline CDR1 and CDR2: SGHRS and YFSETQ. The CDR3 spans 16 residues.

The V and J genes are TRBV30 and TRBJ2-7, with 7 nucleotides matching TRBD2. Germline trimming cut 7 bases from V and 5 bases from J; bases unmatched to any gene: 11. The CDR3 length is 13 residues. Per germline, CDR1 GTSNPN and CDR2 SVGIG (reference sequence). The CDR3: CAFEPREGNEQYF. For the CDR3, the DNA is TGTGCCTTCGAACCCAGGGAGGGAAACGAGCAGTACTTC.

CDR3 region: CASSQDGLAEQETQYF. DNA of the CDR3: TGCGCCAGCAGCCAAGACGGACTAGCGGAGCAAGAGACCCAGTACTTC. The rearrangement uses TRBV4-3 and TRBJ2-5; 10 bases are a match to TRBD2. Germline CDR1 reads LGHNA; CDR2 reads YSLEER. CDR3 length: 16 amino acids. The junction had 3 bases not matched to a gene; V was cut back by 0 bases and J by 2 bases.

Regarding this clone: Other nucleotide sequences in the sample specify the same CDR3. This chain links TRBV27 with TRBJ1-1, with unresolved D. V lost 2 bases and J lost 1, with 5 bases in between. Germline CDR1 MNHEY, CDR2 SMNVEV (reference sequence). CDR3 length: 13 residues. The CDR3 is CASSLGGNTEAFF. CDR3 DNA sequence: TGTGCCAGCAGTTTAGGAGGGAACACTGAAGCTTTCTTT.

The chain's CDR3 is CASSLARESLVSDTQYF. The CDR3 DNA sequence: TGCGCCAGCAGCTTGGCGAGGGAAAGTTTGGTTTCAGATACGCAGTATTTT. The V and J genes are TRBV5-1 and TRBJ2-3; D might be TRBD2 (5 bases). V gave up 0 bases and J gave up 4 bases, with 18 bases separating them. There are 17 residues in the CDR3. Germline assignment: CDR1 SGHRS and CDR2 YFSETQ.

The chain recombines TRBV11-2 with TRBJ2-2; 11 positions agree with TRBD2. V lost 8 bases, J lost 4 bases, and 3 bases stayed unmatched. CDR1 and CDR2 (germline): SGHAT, FQNNGV. The CDR3 spans 14 residues. This CDR3 is CASFSGGVTGELFF. In DNA, the CDR3 is TGTGCCAGCTTTAGCGGGGGGGTCACCGGGGAGCTGTTTTTT.

This clone came up once. The chain recombines TRBV5-8 with TRBJ2-1, with TRBD2 as a possible D gene (6 bases). Looked up from germline, CDR1 is SGHTS and CDR2 is YDEGEE. The CDR3 is made up of 15 amino acids. Trimming left V 4 bases short and J 2 bases short, with 13 bases between. As DNA, the CDR3 is TGTGCCAGCAGCCACAGCGGGCTAACCTACAATGAGCAGTTCTTC. This encodes CASSHSGLTYNEQFF.

The chain employs TRBV6-1 and TRBJ2-5; D gene ambiguous. The CDR3 has 15 residues. Trimming stripped 3 bases from V and 1 base from J, with 12 bases between. Germline loops: CDR1 MNHNS, CDR2 SASEGT. The CDR3 reads CASSDTHFVQETQYF. CDR3 DNA: TGTGCCAGCAGTGACACTCACTTCGTCCAAGAGACCCAGTACTTC.

The V call is TRBV7-8, the J call TRBJ1-3; D is perhaps TRBD1 (6 bases). Trimming removed 4 bases at V and 4 bases at J, with 17 bases between. Germline CDR1 and CDR2: SGHVS and FQNEAQ. The CDR3 loop spans 16 amino acids. In nucleotides, the CDR3 is TGTGCCAGCAGCTCCCCCCCCCGCGGGGGCGGAAACACCATATATTTT. This codes for CASSSPPRGGGNTIYF. Combining the CDR3 with reference TRBV7-8 and TRBJ1-3 gives the whole variable domain GAGVSQSPRYKVAKRGQDVALRCDPISGHVSLFWYQQALGQGPEFLTYFQNEAQLDKSGLPSDRFFAERPEGSVSTLKIQRTQQEDSAVYLCASSSPPRGGGNTIYFGEGSWLTVV.

The chain combines TRBV9 with TRBJ2-1; D is perhaps TRBD1 (5 bases). Germline V lookup: CDR1 SGDLS, CDR2 YYNGEE. V was clipped by 2 bases and J by 5 bases, with 11 bases between them. This CDR3 has 14 amino acids. The chain's CDR3 is CASSVNRINNEQFF. CDR3 nucleotide sequence: TGTGCCAGCAGCGTTAACAGGATTAACAATGAGCAGTTCTTC.

The table lists this clone with a count of one. V is TRBV6-5 and J is TRBJ2-7; 11 positions agree with TRBD2. V was pared by 2 bases and J by 0 bases, with 3 bases of the junction left unmatched. The CDR3 totals 16 residues. From germline, CDR1 is MNHEY and CDR2 SVGAGI. The CDR3 DNA reads TGTGCCAGCAGTTACCAAGGGACTAGCGGCTCCTACGAGCAGTACTTC. Its translation: CASSYQGTSGSYEQYF.

This chain links TRBV5-1 with TRBJ2-5; D gene uncertain. The V gene's germline CDR1 is SGHRS and CDR2 YFSETQ. The CDR3 consists of 12 residues. V shed 1 base and J shed 5 bases, with 6 bases lying between them. Here the CDR3 DNA reads TGCGCCAGCAGCTTGTCACGGGAGACCCAGTACTTC. Amino acid sequence: CASSLSRETQYF.

The CDR3 reads CASSFRTSFTDTQYF. The CDR3 bases are TGTGCCAGCAGTTTCCGCACTAGCTTCACAGATACGCAGTATTTT. V gene TRBV28 combines with J gene TRBJ2-3; D may be TRBD2 (6 bases). Deletions cut 3 bases from V and 2 bases from J, with 12 bases between. The length of the CDR3 is 15 residues. CDR1 MDHEN and CDR2 SYDVKM come from the germline V gene.

This chain uses TRBV15 with TRBJ1-5, with 7 bases aligning to TRBD1. V dropped 9 bases and J dropped 2; count of bases not matched to a gene: 7. Germline CDR1 LNHNV, CDR2 YYDKDF (reference sequence). This CDR3 has 14 residues. The DNA for the CDR3 is TGTGCCACTGACAGGGTTTTTGGCAATCAGCCCCAGCATTTT. Translation: CATDRVFGNQPQHF.

The chain uses TRBV6-5 and TRBJ1-4; D call uncertain. This CDR3 contains 14 residues. The ends were cut back, 2 bases at V and 6 bases at J, with 10 bases in the middle. CDR1 and CDR2 (germline): MNHEY, SVGAGI. The CDR3 sequence: CASSYGPWDEKLFF. The CDR3 bases are TGTGCCAGCAGTTACGGGCCATGGGATGAAAAACTGTTTTTT.

The table lists this clone with a count of one. V and J are TRBV18 and TRBJ2-7; 7 nucleotides match TRBD1. Per germline, CDR1 KGHSH and CDR2 LQKENI. This CDR3 has 14 residues. V shed 4 bases and J 5 bases; nucleotides not matched to a gene: 8. The DNA for the CDR3 is TGTGCCAGCTCACGAAGAGGACAGGCTAACGAGCAGTACTTC. Its protein product is CASSRRGQANEQYF.

V is TRBV28 and J is TRBJ1-1, with D possibly being TRBD1 (5 bases). V was cut by 1 base and J by 5 bases, with 8 bases left in between. Germline assignment: CDR1 MDHEN and CDR2 SYDVKM. This CDR3 comprises 13 residues. The CDR3 protein is CASSLLGGTEAFF. The CDR3 DNA reads TGTGCCAGCAGTTTATTGGGGGGAACTGAAGCTTTCTTT.